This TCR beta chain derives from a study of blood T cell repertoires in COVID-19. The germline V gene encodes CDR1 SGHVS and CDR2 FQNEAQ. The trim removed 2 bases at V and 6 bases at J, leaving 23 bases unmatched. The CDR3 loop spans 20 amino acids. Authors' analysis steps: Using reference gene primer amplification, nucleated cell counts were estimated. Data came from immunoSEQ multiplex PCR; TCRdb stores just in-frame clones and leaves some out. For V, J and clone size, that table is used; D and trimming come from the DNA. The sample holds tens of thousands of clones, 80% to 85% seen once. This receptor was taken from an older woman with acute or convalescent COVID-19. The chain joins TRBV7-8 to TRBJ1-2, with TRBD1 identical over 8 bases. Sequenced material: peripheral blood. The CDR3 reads CASSLFLLPPLETGAHGYTF. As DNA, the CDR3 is TGTGCCAGCAGCTTATTTCTCCTCCCCCCCCTAGAGACAGGGGCTCATGGCTACACCTTC.